This TCR beta chain is drawn from a study of regulatory T cells in long-lasting Graves disease. CDR3 length equals 14 residues. CDR1 KGHDR and CDR2 SFDVKD come from the germline V gene. To make TCR beta libraries, researchers used iRepertoire HTBI primers and Arm-PCR of CDR3 regions. MiXCR, applied by TCRdb to the multiplex PCR reads, yields one record per CDR3 protein. The sample comprises about 330,000 distinct CDR3 sequences, around 15% of which are singletons, and 20% rests with the top ten. Time point noted: newly diagnosed GD, antithyroid drugs for less than 3 months. From RNA extracted from PBMCs, the TCR library was made. About this clonotype: One junction end does not reproduce the germline sequence, and a read error may be involved.

The data also belong to a second study, concerning T cells in Graves' hyperthyroidism and ophthalmopathy.

This receptor was identified in a woman in her late teens or twenties with Graves disease. The specimen was peripheral blood mononuclear cells (PBMCs), collected at new diagnosis, from a patient treated with antithyroid drugs. The rearrangement uses TRBV24-1 and TRBJ2-7; 9 nucleotides align to TRBD1. The DNA of the CDR3 is TGTGCCACCAGTGAGGCCGGGACAGGGTCCGAGCGGTACTTC. Translating it yields CATSEAGTGSERYF.